One sample yielded the 2 T cell receptor beta chains listed below, sequenced in a study of siplizumab effects on memory and regulatory T cells. Measured with immunoSEQ multiplex PCR; TCRdb has only the in-frame clones, and not every one. The profile shows under 100,000 clones, 90% to 95% of them singletons. Input material: non-Treg CD4+ T cells sorted from blood. Receptor source: a human donor in good health.

The CDR3 region has the DNA TGTGCCAGCAGTTTCAGGGGGCGAAGCACAGATACGCAGTATTTT. Its protein is CASSFRGRSTDTQYF. The chain uses TRBV28 and TRBJ2-3, with 8 bases matching TRBD1. The junction had 2 bases not matched to a gene; V was cut back by 3 bases and J by 0 bases. This CDR3 has 15 amino acids. CDR1 is MDHEN and CDR2 is SYDVKM in the germline V gene.

This clone appeared once. The genes are TRBV18 and TRBJ1-1; no definite D call. V shed 2 bases and J shed 1 base, with 11 bases lying between them. Germline-derived CDR1 and CDR2 are KGHSH and LQKENI. The CDR3 is 15 amino acids. The CDR3 coding sequence is TGTGCCAGCTCACCAGGGCAGTCTTCGAACACTGAAGCTTTCTTT. This encodes CASSPGQSSNTEAFF.